The present TCR beta chain was sequenced within a study of blood T cell repertoires in COVID-19. This clone was counted a single time. This table comes from immunoSEQ multiplex PCR, and its TCRdb copy is limited to in-frame clones, with some not included. The sample includes about 140,000 clones, 75% to 90% of them seen just once. Unmatched junction bases numbered 9, after V lost 0 bases and J lost 10 bases. There are 15 residues in the CDR3. In germline, CDR1 is SGHDT, CDR2 YYEEEE. Sequencing input: peripheral blood. The sequence derives from a man aged 55 to 70 with active or convalescent COVID-19. This chain links TRBV5-6 with TRBJ2-1; 8 bases agree with TRBD1. CDR3 DNA: TGTGCCAGCAGCTTGGATAGGACAGGGAGGTACGAGCAGTTCTTC. It is translated as CASSLDRTGRYEQFF.